This passage covers 9 T cell receptor beta chains from one sample sequenced in a study of blood T cell repertoires in COVID-19. Clones were sequenced by immunoSEQ multiplex PCR, and TCRdb holds only the in-frame ones, with some missing. The table includes 200,000 or so clones, approximately 79% detected once. Sequencing used peripheral blood. The receptor set was obtained from a human donor in a cohort sampled during active COVID-19.

This clone was recorded only once. The CDR3: CASSLEGGSTETQYF. CDR3 DNA: TGCGCCAGCAGCTTGGAGGGCGGGAGCACAGAGACCCAGTACTTC. The rearrangement links TRBV5-1 to TRBJ2-5, with 7 nucleotides matching TRBD2. The V and J ends lost 0 bases and 4 bases, in that order; junction bases with no gene match: 6. This CDR3 region has 15 residues. CDR1 is SGHRS and CDR2 is YFSETQ in the germline V gene.

The J gene is TRBJ2-7, the V gene TRBV5-1, with 9 positions matching TRBD1. Germline V gene sequence: CDR1 SGHRS, CDR2 YFSETQ. Unmatched junction bases numbered 13, after V lost 4 bases and J lost 5 bases. The CDR3 extends over 16 amino acids. In DNA form, the CDR3 reads TGCGCCAGCAGCCCGGCTCCGGGACAGGGTATCAACGAGCAGTACTTC. Protein: CASSPAPGQGINEQYF.

The chain is built from TRBV9 and TRBJ1-1; tentatively, D is TRBD1 (6 bases). The CDR3 sequence is 15 residues long. Germline lookup yields CDR1 SGDLS and CDR2 YYNGEE. Between the trimmed V and J ends, which lost 0 bases and 1 base, there was a span of 10 bases. CDR3 loop: CASSVGVGGNTEAFF. CDR3 DNA: TGTGCCAGCAGCGTAGGTGTAGGGGGGAACACTGAAGCTTTCTTT.

The J gene is TRBJ1-5, the V gene TRBV29-1, with D possibly TRBD1 on 6 matching bases. CDR1 and CDR2 (germline): SQVTM, ANQGSEA. Trimming stripped 7 bases from V and 3 bases from J, with 10 bases between. The CDR3 contains 12 residues. CDR3 DNA sequence: TGCAGCGCCGGACAGAACAATCAGCCCCAGCATTTT. Residues: CSAGQNNQPQHF. Supplemented by reference TRBV29-1 and TRBJ1-5, the full variable domain reads SAVISQKPSRDICQRGTSLTIQCQVDSQVTMMFWYRQQPGQSLTLIATANQGSEATYESGFVIDKFPISRPNLTFSTLTVSNMSPEDSSIYLCSAGQNNQPQHFGDGTRLSIL.

The J gene is TRBJ2-3, the V gene TRBV7-2; 10 bases align to TRBD2. Germline trimming cut 4 bases from V and 2 bases from J; bases unmatched to any gene: 6. CDR1 is SGHTA and CDR2 is FQGNSA in the germline V gene. This CDR3 has 16 residues. Here the CDR3 reads CASSSPLAGFTDTQYF. The DNA of the CDR3 is TGTGCCAGCAGCTCGCCACTAGCGGGATTCACAGATACGCAGTATTTT.

To note about this clone: The CDR3 carries no conserved terminal phenylalanine or tryptophan, so it likely arises from a read error. The DNA is left out, because the CDR3 cannot be placed on it with certainty; the CDR3 is given as TCRdb lists it. The genes are TRBV6-4 and TRBJ2-3; TRBD1, the table's D call, was not compared with the DNA. The CDR3 is 9 residues long, ends included. Germline CDR1 is MRHNA and CDR2 is SNTAGT. This CDR3 reads CARQDEQGR.

The V and J genes are TRBV5-5 and TRBJ1-1, with TRBD1 matching 7 bases. There are 15 residues in the CDR3. The V gene's germline CDR1 is SGHKS and CDR2 YYEKEE (reference sequence). Trimming at V came to 4 bases and at J to 5 bases, leaving 11 bases not matched to a gene. CDR3 sequence (DNA): TGTGCCAGCAGCAGGTTTTCAGGGGGTGGGACTGAAGCTTTCTTT. Protein: CASSRFSGGGTEAFF.

The chain is built from TRBV12-3 or TRBV12-4 and TRBJ1-1; no reliable D call. The V gene lost 6 bases and the J gene lost 4 bases, with 12 bases spanning the gap. The CDR3 is 13 residues long. The CDR3 DNA follows: TGTGCCAGCAGACCCCAGGTGGGCACTGAAGCTTTCTTT. Amino acids: CASRPQVGTEAFF.

The chain employs TRBV4-2 and TRBJ2-7; TRBD2 agrees at 12 bases. The V gene's germline CDR1 is LGHNA and CDR2 YNFKEQ. CDR3 size: 15 residues. The V gene end was trimmed by 1 base and the J gene end by 5 bases; junction bases not matched to a gene: 3. The CDR3 coding sequence is TGTGCCAGCAGCCAAGGGACTAGCGGGACTGACGAGCAGTACTTC. Residues: CASSQGTSGTDEQYF.